This TCR beta chain appears in the sequencing data of a study of blood T cell repertoires in COVID-19. Background on the study: Whether acute or convalescent, the COVID-19 samples came from the United States, Italy and Spain.

In terms of age and location, participants ranged from about 18 to 95 years and lived in roughly 22 US areas. Only in-frame clones appear in the TCRdb table, and some are missing; sequencing was by immunoSEQ multiplex PCR. The sample lists over 150,000 clones, under 90% seen once, with roughly 7% in the top ten. Germline V lookup: CDR1 SGHRS, CDR2 YFSETQ. The CDR3 has 13 residues. The V end was cut by 0 bases, the J end by 7 bases, with 8 bases between. Source material: PBMCs or T cells enriched from blood (not recorded which). The TCR was taken from a man aged 50 or older who had recovered from COVID-19. The chain links TRBV5-1 to TRBJ1-5; D not certain. The CDR3 nucleotides are TGCGCCAGCAGCTTGGACTTGAGACAGCCCCAGCATTTT. This translates into CASSLDLRQPQHF.